This TCR beta chain is drawn from a study of response to subunit inactivated influenza vaccine. Points from the study as a whole: Authors suggested seasonal influenza vaccinations each recruit few new T cells.

Only a few counts were recorded for this clonotype. Its antigen is unknown. TCRdb fed the RT-PCR reads into MiXCR, producing one record per CDR3 protein. In the table there are roughly 570,000 distinct CDR3 sequences, 14% of which are singletons. The CDR3 contains 15 residues. CDR1 SGHVS and CDR2 FQNEAQ come from the germline V gene. V lost 4 bases, J lost 2 bases, and 4 bases stayed unmatched. This specimen was PBMCs from blood, taken 11 to 12 days after vaccination. The V call is TRBV7-8, the J call TRBJ2-2; 7 positions match TRBD2. The receptor comes from a man in his fifties who received an inactivated influenza vaccine. CDR3 coding DNA: TGTGCCAGCAGCTCCGGGACTATCAACACCGGGGAGCTGTTTTTT. This sequence encodes CASSSGTINTGELFF.